This TCR beta chain is from a study of cytomegalovirus exposure and HLA in healthy donors (dated by TCRdb to 2017 to 2019). Some background on the complete study: In an earlier analysis of around 540 of the donors, about 270 Gb of sequence data and 90 million to 130 million unique TCR beta sequences from 150 million to 200 million T cells were reported. An early release that covered fewer than 800 HLA-typed donors contained approximately 300 gigabases of sequencing data and around 85 million unique TCR sequences. The genetic ancestry cluster associated with self-reported Caucasian donors included over 80% of the 300 to 400 genotyped donors. The study aimed to test whether cataloging public T cell receptors could reveal signatures of past pathogen exposure. The study profiled the T cell repertoires of 666 subjects by immunosequencing and related them to cytomegalovirus serostatus. A separate validation cohort of roughly 130 different subjects was used in addition to the approximately 610-subject first cohort. To predict cytomegalovirus infection status, the study brought together high-throughput TCR immunosequencing, statistical association of individual TCRs with disease status, and machine learning. A later analysis re-analyzed previously published TCR beta repertoires from 500 to 700 donors and added high-resolution HLA genotyping to study TCR occurrence patterns. In the later analysis, no new phenotypic data were used to find candidate immune exposures; instead, reliance was placed on TCR beta sequences and their occurrence across donors. In an earlier analysis of more than 550 of the donors, high-throughput TCR beta sequencing was used to judge whether each TCR beta V gene segment behaved as functional or pseudogenic. Donor age, sex, ethnicity and CMV serostatus were compiled alongside the repertoire data. In a later genetic analysis, genome-wide SNP genotypes for about three fifths of the roughly 670 donors were used, and that subset was treated as a discovery cohort. Every repertoire in the discovery cohort had been generated on one and the same sequencing platform. Both class I and class II loci were covered by HLA typing, at four-digit resolution. The number of typed donors differed by locus: roughly 629-640 for A, B, C, DRB1 and DQB1; about 520 for DQA1; about 600 for DPA1; and around 450 for DPB1. A few DR-DQ haplotypes were handled as single units for association and clustering because linkage in the cohort was strong. Among roughly 400 genotyped donors of the cohort, an average of around 240,000 unique TCR beta nucleotide sequences were sequenced per donor, roughly 20% of them non-productive. What the work shows at the level of the full study, not this receptor alone: The study listed 150 to 200 TCR beta chains as associated with cytomegalovirus. In a later analysis, several top co-occurrence clusters were reported to appear linked to parvovirus B19, influenza, CMV and Epstein-Barr virus. The only immune exposure information available for the cohort was CMV serostatus. In a later genetic analysis, a missense DCLRE1C variant was associated with V-gene and J-gene trimming of TCR beta chains, and the association was replicated in an independent cohort. When HLA alleles, especially DR and DQ, strongly co-occurred, attributing TCR associations to individual alleles was difficult. The 87-base-pair reads could not distinguish some IMGT-functional V segments, including TRBV6-2 and TRBV6-3, so those segments were excluded. At a false discovery rate of 0.05, a later analysis linked 16,951 TCR beta sequences to specific HLA alleles. According to a later genetic analysis, donors in an Asian-associated ancestry cluster had fewer N-insertions in productive TCRs than the approximately 650-donor mean. The cohort was sequenced for TCR beta chains only, and without alpha or paired-chain data the features that could be detected were limited. Because HLA typing was missing for some donors at each locus, association tests included only the typed subset. In vitro tests confirmed that a few of the cytomegalovirus-associated TCR beta chains recognize cytomegalovirus antigens. In an earlier analysis of under 600 of the donors, most TCR beta V segments were observed in productive rearrangements about 87% or about 30% of the time, broadly matching IMGT annotations. A further reported finding was that TCR beta sequences accurately predicted the HLA-A and HLA-B alleles for most subjects in the first cohort. The authors suggested that the approach could potentially be extended to other disease states and immunological phenotypes. Compared with equally common non-associated chains, HLA-associated TCR beta chains in a later analysis were more clonally expanded and had lower generation probabilities. In a later analysis, the rate of TCR association differed among HLA loci, with DRB1 alleles having the most associated TCRs and HLA-C alleles having the fewest. Linkage disequilibrium might explain the correlated functional status among segregating V segments, but an unknown experimental factor could not be ruled out. The sequencing pipeline was judged likely to have produced a cluster of highly shared sequence variants as a technical artifact. Sequencing depth was assumed to be roughly uniform across donors in the presence/absence analyses, though that assumption may not hold. The earlier analysis of about 600 of the donors excluded some 15 rarely observed V segments, including chromosome 9 orphons, because counts were too low. While some public TCRs were present in many individuals, most TCR sequences turned up only very rarely across donors. In a later analysis, most CMV-associated TCR beta chains were found to appear HLA-restricted, with HLA associations seemingly driven largely by CMV exposure. The classifier was reported to diagnose cytomegalovirus status with high specificity and sensitivity in both the original and validation cohorts.

Regarding this clone: No antigen is known for it. Base qualities are missing; no much larger clone stands one base away.

The cohort consisted of 650 to 700 healthy bone marrow donors. All cohort members were sampled while nominally healthy, although unrecorded immune exposures were likely present. The donor was CMV seronegative and was included in the group of approximately 350 seronegative cohort members. A peripheral blood sample was provided by each donor, and peripheral blood mononuclear cells were used for TCR beta sequencing. Genomic DNA was extracted from the blood cell samples with the Qiagen DNeasy Blood Extraction Kit. The CDR3 numbers 20 residues from cysteine through phenylalanine. Only CDR3 DNA remains: 60 bases, in frame from the first base. Here V drops 4 bases and J drops 0 bases, and the junction holds 16 bases not matched to any gene. From a lookup of the germline V gene, CDR1 and CDR2 are MGHRA and YSYEKL. Receptor libraries were prepared by the immunoSEQ multiplex PCR assay. A mixture of 60 forward primers for TCR Vbeta segments and 13 reverse primers for TCR Jbeta segments was used in the multiplex PCR. The CDR3 region of rearranged TCR beta genes was amplified from genomic DNA by a multiplex PCR assay. The amplified TCR beta libraries were sequenced on the Illumina HiSeq System as 87-base-pair reads. The original pipeline was this. In a later analysis, 80 million or so unique TCR beta chains were counted across the approximately 640 repertoires, and roughly 11 million of these chains were shared by at least two donors. Raw reads were error-corrected and collapsed into unique sequences with a nearest-neighbor algorithm that merged closely related sequences to remove PCR and sequencing errors. V, D and J gene segments were assigned by aligning CDR3 sequences to IMGT reference sequences. Each retained sequence needed at least a six-nucleotide match to both a V gene segment and a J gene segment. A rearrangement counted as productive if the CDR3 had no stop codons and remained in frame with V and J, and every other rearrangement counted as non-productive. CDR3 was defined by IMGT convention, running from the second conserved V-encoded cysteine to the conserved J-encoded phenylalanine. The earlier analysis of some 600 of the donors excluded sequences that lacked an unambiguous match to a single V gene segment. In an earlier analysis of 587 of the donors, V segments were called functional above 56.7% productive rearrangements and were called segregating when the between-donor standard deviation exceeded 5%. To diagnose cytomegalovirus status from the catalog of TCR beta chain sequences, a statistical classification framework was built. In a later analysis, TCR nucleotide sequences were compared against IMGT/GENE-DB human TR gene sequences so that V and J genes could be assigned. A later analysis assigned CDR3 sequences and most-parsimonious VDJ recombination scenarios with the TCRdist pipeline. In a later analysis, each TCR beta chain was defined by its CDR3 amino acid sequence together with its V-gene family, and reads without a unique V-gene family were excluded. A later analysis removed roughly 590 highly shared, low-generation-probability nucleotide sequences to deal with suspected cross-contamination and a sequencing artifact. A later analysis calculated a clonal expansion index for each public chain from normalized within-repertoire ranks of inferred template counts. In a later analysis, generation probabilities were computed using a VDJ recombination model fitted to out-of-frame rearrangements, and the results were checked against IGoR. A later analysis scored TCR-TCR, TCR-HLA and TCR-CMV co-occurrence with hypergeometric tests, applying a repertoire-size bias correction to TCR pairs. To estimate false discovery rates, a later analysis permuted the HLA or CMV assignments 20 times. A later analysis grouped co-occurring TCRs with DBSCAN, adding TCRdist sequence similarity when clustering within HLA-allele-positive subsets. Repertoires with fewer than 30,000 or more than 120,000 public chains, plus five repertoires with anomalous nucleotide sharing, were excluded from co-occurrence clustering. The clones in this table, taken by TCRdb from immuneACCESS, are in-frame only. Not every clone is retained; where verified, under half of the shortfall comes from an unresolved V gene, and the cause of the rest is unknown. V and J calls and clone size come straight from that table; D and trimming were deduced from the DNA. The sample table contains 150,000 to 200,000 clones; only one count was recorded for 68% of them. The top ten clonotypes cover less than 1.5% of the sample.

Specimen: PBMCs. Recombination linked TRBV4-1 to TRBJ2-3, with 10 bases aligning to TRBD2. The TCR sequence derives from a man aged 45-65 years in good health and CMV-seronegative. The DNA is TGCGCCAGCAGCCGATACAGCCGGGGTAGCGGGGGGTCTAGCACAGATACGCAGTATTTT. Translated, this is CASSRYSRGSGGSSTDTQYF.